The rows below give T cell receptor beta chains drawn from one sample of a study of CXCR3-negative and CXCR3-positive naive CD8 T cells. TCRdb re-analyzed the 5' RACE reads; it lists each CDR3 protein once, without DNA. This table lists about 130,000 distinct CDR3 sequences. The specimen was naive CXCR3- CD8+ T cells from blood. These receptor sequences come from a human donor in good health. Some clones in this sample may be carry-over from other donors' samples. Each CDR3 is given with its conserved first and last residue.

TRBJ1-2,TRBV12-3/TRBV12-4,CASSSLQVEGGYTF
TRBJ1-1,TRBV28,CASSLTGGGNTEAFF
TRBJ2-1,TRBV30,CAWPLAGVYNEQFF
TRBJ2-1,TRBV7-9,CASSSGTELRNEQFF
TRBJ2-5,TRBV12-3/TRBV12-4,CASSYDRELQETQYF
TRBJ1-1,TRBV12-3/TRBV12-4,CASSLWIDTEAFF
TRBJ2-1,TRBV6-6,CASTKLGSYRRSYNEQFF
TRBJ2-7,TRBV5-1,CASGLSGRAREQYF
TRBJ2-5,TRBV29-1,CSVEDRTLQETQYF
TRBJ2-7,TRBV29-1,CSVGFGRYNEQYF
TRBJ2-3,TRBV4-1,CASSQVAGGPDGTDTQYF
TRBJ1-2,TRBV7-9,CASSLGEAMHGYTF
TRBJ2-2,TRBV29-1,CSVPGTVNTGELFF
TRBJ1-2,TRBV6-5,CASSTIRVEGYTF
TRBJ1-1,TRBV7-6,CASSLEGATEMYTEAFF
TRBJ2-3,TRBV28,CASTRTASTDTQYF
TRBJ1-1,TRBV28,CASSLIANTEAFF
TRBJ2-3,TRBV29-1,CSVEGAGHTQYF
TRBJ2-1,TRBV2,CASSPRTSGAFNEQFF
TRBJ2-5,TRBV6-2/TRBV6-3,CASGGLAHQETQYF
TRBJ2-1,TRBV10-3,CAISEMVAGNDEQFF
TRBJ2-1,TRBV5-1,CASSPEAGLPIF
TRBJ1-1,TRBV29-1,CSVRRAGFEAFF
TRBJ1-1,TRBV7-9,CASSAGGDTEAFF
TRBJ2-1,TRBV5-6,CASSFGSWGSEQFF
TRBJ1-1,TRBV6-1,CASSERTPEAFF
TRBJ1-5,TRBV12-2,CASRTGWDQPQHF
TRBJ1-1,TRBV14,CASSHWTGGILTEAFF
TRBJ1-2,TRBV6-6,CASSFRTGAGYGYTF
TRBJ1-5,TRBV28,CASSLSLYSNQPQHF
TRBJ2-7,TRBV27,CASSLVFTPPSAYEQYF
TRBJ2-3,TRBV9,CASSPQGYQTSTDTQYF
TRBJ2-1,TRBV7-9,CASSLPGPNEQFF
TRBJ2-1,TRBV5-6,CASSFGSGSGEQFF
TRBJ1-1,TRBV4-3,CASSQDLGGGNTEAFF
TRBJ2-7,TRBV15,CATSTLSGTRPYEQYF
TRBJ1-1,TRBV30,CAWSHEGNTEAFF
TRBJ2-7,TRBV5-1,CASSQGDYEQYF
TRBJ2-7,TRBV29-1,CSVEARGAGEQYF
TRBJ2-1,TRBV12-3/TRBV12-4,CASSLSLPQSNEQFF
TRBJ2-5,TRBV2,CASIGALAETQYF
TRBJ2-5,TRBV13,CASSLGTTGIETQYF
TRBJ1-1,TRBV15,CAIGTGGVEAFF
TRBJ2-7,TRBV28,CASRGWSGYEQYF
TRBJ2-1,TRBV30,CTWSGLAGGTNYNEQFF
TRBJ2-7,TRBV13,CASSSRTSHNEQYF
TRBJ1-1,TRBV7-9,CASILPSVGAFF